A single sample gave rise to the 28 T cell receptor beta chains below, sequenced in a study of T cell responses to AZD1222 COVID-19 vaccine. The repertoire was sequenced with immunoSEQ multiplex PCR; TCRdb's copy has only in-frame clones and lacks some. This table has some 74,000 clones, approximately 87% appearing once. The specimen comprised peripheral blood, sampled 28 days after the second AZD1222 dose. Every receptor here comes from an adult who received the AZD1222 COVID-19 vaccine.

This CDR3 is CASSVGTEGGYTF. The CDR3 DNA is TGTGCCAGCAGCGTCGGGACAGAGGGCGGCTACACCTTC. The V call is TRBV9, the J call TRBJ1-2; TRBD1 agrees at 7 bases. The CDR3 has 13 amino acids. The germline V gene has CDR1 SGDLS and CDR2 YYNGEE. With V trimmed by 2 bases and J by 8 bases, 6 bases remained unmatched.

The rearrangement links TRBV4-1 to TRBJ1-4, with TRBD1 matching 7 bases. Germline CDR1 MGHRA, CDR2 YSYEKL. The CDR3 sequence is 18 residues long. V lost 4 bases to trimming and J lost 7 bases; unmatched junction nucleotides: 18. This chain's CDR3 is CASSPPGGRGDPGEKLFF. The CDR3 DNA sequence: TGCGCCAGCAGCCCTCCGGGTGGCAGGGGGGACCCGGGTGAAAAACTGTTTTTT.

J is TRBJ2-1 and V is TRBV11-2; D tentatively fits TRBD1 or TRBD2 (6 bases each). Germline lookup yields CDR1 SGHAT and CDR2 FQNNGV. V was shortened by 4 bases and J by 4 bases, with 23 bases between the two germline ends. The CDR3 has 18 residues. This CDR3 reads CASSSPAWGAFIYNEQFF. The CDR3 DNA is TGTGCCAGCAGCTCCCCGGCCTGGGGGGCCTTCATATACAATGAGCAGTTCTTC.

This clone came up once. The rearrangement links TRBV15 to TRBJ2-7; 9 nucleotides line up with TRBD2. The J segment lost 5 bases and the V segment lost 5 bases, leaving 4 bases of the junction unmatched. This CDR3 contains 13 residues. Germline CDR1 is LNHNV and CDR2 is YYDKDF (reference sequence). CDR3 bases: TGTGCCACCAGCTCCCGGACTAGCGACGAGCAGTACTTC. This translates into CATSSRTSDEQYF.

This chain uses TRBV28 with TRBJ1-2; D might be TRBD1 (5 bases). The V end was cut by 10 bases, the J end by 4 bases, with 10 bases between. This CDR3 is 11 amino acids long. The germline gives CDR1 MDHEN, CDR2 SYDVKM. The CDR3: CATGTVYGYTF. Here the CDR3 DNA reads TGTGCCACGGGGACCGTCTATGGCTACACCTTC.

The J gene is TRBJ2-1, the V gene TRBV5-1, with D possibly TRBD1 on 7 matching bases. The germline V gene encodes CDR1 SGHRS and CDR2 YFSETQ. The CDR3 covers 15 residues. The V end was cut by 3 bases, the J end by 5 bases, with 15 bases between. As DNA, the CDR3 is TGCGCCAGCAGCTACAATGGAGGGGGCAACAATGAGCAGTTCTTC. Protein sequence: CASSYNGGGNNEQFF.

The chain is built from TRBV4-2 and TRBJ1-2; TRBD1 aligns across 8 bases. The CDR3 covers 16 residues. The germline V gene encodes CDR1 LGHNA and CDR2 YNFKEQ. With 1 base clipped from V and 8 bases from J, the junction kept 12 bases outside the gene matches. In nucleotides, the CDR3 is TGTGCCAGCAGCCAAGGTACCCTCGGAGGGACAGGAGGCTACACCTTC. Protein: CASSQGTLGGTGGYTF.

The CDR3 coding sequence is TGTGCCAGCAGTCTTCGGACAGGGGGCTCACCCCTCCACTTT. It specifies CASSLRTGGSPLHF. J is TRBJ1-6 and V is TRBV3-1 (or the pseudogene TRBV3-2), with 11 bases identical to TRBD1. The V gene's germline CDR1 is LGHDT and CDR2 YNNKEL (reference sequence). The CDR3 runs 14 residues. The V segment lost 6 bases and the J segment 10 bases; nucleotides outside the gene matches: 5.

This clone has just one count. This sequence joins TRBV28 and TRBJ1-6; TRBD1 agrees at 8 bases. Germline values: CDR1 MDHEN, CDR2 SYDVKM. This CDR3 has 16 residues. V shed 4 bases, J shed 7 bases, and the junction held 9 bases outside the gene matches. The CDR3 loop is CASSSTGGDGNSPLHF. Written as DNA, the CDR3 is TGTGCCAGCAGTTCCACAGGGGGTGACGGCAATTCACCCCTCCACTTT. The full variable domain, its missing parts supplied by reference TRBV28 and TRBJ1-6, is DVKVTQSSRYLVKRTGEKVFLECVQDMDHENMFWYRQDPGLGLRLIYFSYDVKMKEKGDIPEGYSVSREKKERFSLILESASTNQTSMYLCASSSTGGDGNSPLHFGNGTRLTVT.

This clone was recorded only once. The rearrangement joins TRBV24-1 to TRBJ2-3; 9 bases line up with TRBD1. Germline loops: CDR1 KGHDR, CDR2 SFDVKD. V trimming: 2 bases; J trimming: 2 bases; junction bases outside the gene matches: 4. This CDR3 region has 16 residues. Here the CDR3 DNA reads TGTGCCACCAGTGATTGGGGGACAGGGTCCACAGATACGCAGTATTTT. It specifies CATSDWGTGSTDTQYF.

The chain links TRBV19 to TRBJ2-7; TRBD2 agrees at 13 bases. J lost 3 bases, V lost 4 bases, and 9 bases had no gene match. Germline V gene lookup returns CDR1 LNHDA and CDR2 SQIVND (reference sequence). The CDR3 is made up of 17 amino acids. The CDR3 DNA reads TGTGCCAGTAGTACCTTAGGACTAGCGGGGGTCGGCTACGAGCAGTACTTC. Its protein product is CASSTLGLAGVGYEQYF.

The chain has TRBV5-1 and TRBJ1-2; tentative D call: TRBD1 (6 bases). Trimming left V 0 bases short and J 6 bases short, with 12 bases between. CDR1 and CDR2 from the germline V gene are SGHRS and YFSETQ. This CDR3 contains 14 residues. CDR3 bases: TGCGCCAGCAGCTTGGCCGCACAGGGTCATGGCTACACCTTC. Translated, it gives CASSLAAQGHGYTF.

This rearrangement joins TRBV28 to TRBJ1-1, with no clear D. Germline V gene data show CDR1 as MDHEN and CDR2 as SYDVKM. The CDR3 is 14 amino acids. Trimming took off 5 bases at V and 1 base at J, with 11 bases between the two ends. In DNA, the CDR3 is TGTGCCAGCAGTCCCCCGGGCTGGAACACTGAAGCTTTCTTT. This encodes CASSPPGWNTEAFF.

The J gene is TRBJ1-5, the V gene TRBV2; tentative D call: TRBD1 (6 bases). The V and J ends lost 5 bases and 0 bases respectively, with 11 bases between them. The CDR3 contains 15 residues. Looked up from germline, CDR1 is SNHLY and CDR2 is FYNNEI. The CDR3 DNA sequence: TGTGCCAGCAGTACGACAGGCTATAGCAATCAGCCCCAGCATTTT. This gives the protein CASSTTGYSNQPQHF.

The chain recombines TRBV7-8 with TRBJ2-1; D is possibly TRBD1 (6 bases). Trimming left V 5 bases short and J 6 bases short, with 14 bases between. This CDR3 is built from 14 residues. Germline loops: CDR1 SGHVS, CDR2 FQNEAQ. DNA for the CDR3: TGTGCCAGCAGCCGAGAAGTCAGGGGCAATGAGCAGTTCTTC. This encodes CASSREVRGNEQFF. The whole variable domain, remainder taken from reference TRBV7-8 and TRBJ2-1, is GAGVSQSPRYKVAKRGQDVALRCDPISGHVSLFWYQQALGQGPEFLTYFQNEAQLDKSGLPSDRFFAERPEGSVSTLKIQRTQQEDSAVYLCASSREVRGNEQFFGPGTRLTVL.

The CDR3 nucleotides read TGTGCCAGCAGTTCCGGGACAGGCAAAAATTCACCCCTCCACTTT. It codes for CASSSGTGKNSPLHF. The rearrangement joins TRBV6-5 to TRBJ1-6; 8 bases map to TRBD1. The junction had 6 bases not matched to a gene; V was cut back by 4 bases and J by 7 bases. The CDR3 extends over 15 amino acids. Germline CDR1 reads MNHEY; CDR2 reads SVGAGI.

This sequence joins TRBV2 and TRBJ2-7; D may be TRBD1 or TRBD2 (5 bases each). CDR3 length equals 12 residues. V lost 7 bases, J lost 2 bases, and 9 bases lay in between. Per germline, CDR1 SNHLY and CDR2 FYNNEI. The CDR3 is CASKEGTYEQYF. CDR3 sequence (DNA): TGTGCCAGCAAAGAGGGGACCTACGAGCAGTACTTC.

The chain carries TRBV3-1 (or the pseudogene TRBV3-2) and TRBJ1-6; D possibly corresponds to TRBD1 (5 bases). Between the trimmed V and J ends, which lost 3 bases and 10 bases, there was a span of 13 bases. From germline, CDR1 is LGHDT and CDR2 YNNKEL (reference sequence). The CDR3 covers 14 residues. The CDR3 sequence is CASSQGELGSPLHF. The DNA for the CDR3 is TGTGCCAGCAGCCAGGGGGAACTAGGCTCACCCCTCCACTTT.

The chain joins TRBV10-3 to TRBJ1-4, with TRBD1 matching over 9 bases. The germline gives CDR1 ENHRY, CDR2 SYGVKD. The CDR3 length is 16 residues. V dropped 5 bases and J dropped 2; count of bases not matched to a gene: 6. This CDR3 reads CAISTGTGHTNEKLFF. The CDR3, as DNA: TGTGCCATCAGTACCGGGACAGGGCATACTAATGAAAAACTGTTTTTT.

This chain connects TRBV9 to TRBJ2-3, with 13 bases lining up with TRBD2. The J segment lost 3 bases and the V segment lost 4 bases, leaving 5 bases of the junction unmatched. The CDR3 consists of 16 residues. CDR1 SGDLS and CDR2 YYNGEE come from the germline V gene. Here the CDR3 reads CASSQGLAGLTDTQYF. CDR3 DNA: TGTGCCAGCAGCCAGGGACTAGCGGGGCTGACAGATACGCAGTATTTT.

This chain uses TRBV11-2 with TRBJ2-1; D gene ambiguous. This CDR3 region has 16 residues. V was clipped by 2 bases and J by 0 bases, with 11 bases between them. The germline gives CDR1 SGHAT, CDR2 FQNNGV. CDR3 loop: CASSLSASASYNEQFF. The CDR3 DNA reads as TGTGCCAGCAGCTTAAGTGCCAGCGCCTCCTACAATGAGCAGTTCTTC.

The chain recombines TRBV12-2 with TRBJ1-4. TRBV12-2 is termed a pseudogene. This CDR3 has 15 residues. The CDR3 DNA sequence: TGTGCAAGTCGCACCCCAGGGGGGGCTAATGAAAAACTGTTTTTT. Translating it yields CASRTPGGANEKLFF.

As DNA, the CDR3 is TGCGCCAGCAGCCGAACAGGGAGCTCCTACGAGCAGTACTTC. Translating it yields CASSRTGSSYEQYF. The chain couples TRBV4-1 to TRBJ2-7, with D perhaps TRBD1 (6 bases). Trimming took off 4 bases at V and 0 bases at J, with 10 bases between the two ends. The CDR3 length is 14 residues. CDR1 and CDR2 (germline): MGHRA, YSYEKL.

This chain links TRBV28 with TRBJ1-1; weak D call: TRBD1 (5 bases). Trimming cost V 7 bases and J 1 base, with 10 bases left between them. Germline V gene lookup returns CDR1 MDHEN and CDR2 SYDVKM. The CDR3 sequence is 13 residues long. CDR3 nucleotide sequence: TGTGCCAGCAAAGAAACAGGGAACACTGAAGCTTTCTTT. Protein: CASKETGNTEAFF.

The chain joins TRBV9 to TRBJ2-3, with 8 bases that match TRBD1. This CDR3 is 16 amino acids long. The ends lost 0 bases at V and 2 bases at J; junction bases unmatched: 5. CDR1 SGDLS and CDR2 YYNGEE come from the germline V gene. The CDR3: CASSVGGTGNTDTQYF. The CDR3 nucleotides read TGTGCCAGCAGCGTAGGGGGGACAGGCAACACAGATACGCAGTATTTT. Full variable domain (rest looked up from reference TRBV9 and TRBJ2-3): DSGVTQTPKHLITATGQRVTLRCSPRSGDLSVYWYQQSLDQGLQFLIQYYNGEERAKGNILERFSAQQFPDLHSELNLSSLELGDSALYFCASSVGGTGNTDTQYFGPGTRLTVL.

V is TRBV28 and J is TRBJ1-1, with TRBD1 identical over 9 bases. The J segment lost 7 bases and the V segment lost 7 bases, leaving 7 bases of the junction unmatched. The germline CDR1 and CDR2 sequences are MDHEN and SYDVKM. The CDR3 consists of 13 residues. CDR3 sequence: CASTLEDRGEAFF. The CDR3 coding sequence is TGTGCCAGCACTTTGGAGGACAGGGGTGAAGCTTTCTTT. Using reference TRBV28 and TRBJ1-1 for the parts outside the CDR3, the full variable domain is DVKVTQSSRYLVKRTGEKVFLECVQDMDHENMFWYRQDPGLGLRLIYFSYDVKMKEKGDIPEGYSVSREKKERFSLILESASTNQTSMYLCASTLEDRGEAFFGQGTRLTVV.

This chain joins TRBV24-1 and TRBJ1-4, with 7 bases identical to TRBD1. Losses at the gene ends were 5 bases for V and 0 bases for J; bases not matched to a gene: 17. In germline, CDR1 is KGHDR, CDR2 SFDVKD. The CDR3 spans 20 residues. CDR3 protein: CATSGGRRQGPLATNEKLFF. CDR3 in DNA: TGTGCCACCAGTGGTGGGAGGCGACAGGGACCACTTGCAACTAATGAAAAACTGTTTTTT.

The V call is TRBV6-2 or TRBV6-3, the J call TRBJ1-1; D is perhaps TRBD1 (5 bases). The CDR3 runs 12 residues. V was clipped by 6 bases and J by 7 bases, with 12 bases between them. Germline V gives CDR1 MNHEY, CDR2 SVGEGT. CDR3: CASSARGVEAFF. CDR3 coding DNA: TGTGCCAGCAGCGCCCGGGGCGTTGAAGCTTTCTTT.